Below, 24 T cell receptor beta chains from the same sample are listed, as sequenced in a study of human T cells and chemical hapten exposure. MiXCR was run by TCRdb on the RACE reads, yielding one entry per CDR3 protein. The sample yields under 90,000 distinct CDR3 sequences, around 9.6% seen once. The time point was: pre-sensitization, week 0. The treatment was: therapeutic diphenylcyclopropenone sensitization with weekly scalp DPC. The sequenced sample was whole blood, obtained in connection with sensitization to the hapten diphenylcyclopropenone (DPC). These receptors all stem from a woman aged 35 to 49 with alopecia areata. Some clones in this sample may be carry-over from other donors' samples.

This clonotype was recorded a few times. The gene calls are TRBV29-1 and TRBJ2-5; TRBD2 matches 7 bases. CDR1 is SQVTM, CDR2 ANQGSEA, per germline. The CDR3 spans 13 residues. The trim removed 6 bases at V and 5 bases at J, leaving 9 bases unmatched. This chain's CDR3 is CSVVPGGHETQYF. The CDR3 DNA reads TGCAGCGTCGTGCCGGGGGGTCACGAGACCCAGTACTTC.

Many counts were recorded for this clonotype. The rearrangement joins TRBV20-1 to TRBJ1-1, with D maybe TRBD1 (6 bases). V lost 6 bases and J 2 bases, leaving 16 bases between the germline ends. Germline V gene lookup returns CDR1 DFQATT and CDR2 SNEGSKA (reference sequence). The CDR3 runs 14 residues. The CDR3 spells CSARRDNQNTEAFF. CDR3 sequence (DNA): TGCAGTGCCCGCCGGGACAATCAAAACACTGAAGCTTTCTTT.

This clonotype showed up many times. The genes are TRBV3-1 and TRBJ2-3; 10 bases are a match to TRBD1. Unmatched junction bases numbered 5, after V lost 4 bases and J lost 4 bases. This CDR3 has 15 amino acids. The germline gives CDR1 LGHDT, CDR2 YNNKEL (reference sequence). CDR3 region: CASSPWDRGSDTQYF. CDR3 in DNA: TGTGCCAGCAGCCCCTGGGACAGGGGCTCAGATACGCAGTATTTT.

The chain links TRBV6-2 or TRBV6-3 to TRBJ2-3; the match to TRBD2 covers 8 bases. The V gene's germline CDR1 is MNHEY and CDR2 SVGEGT. The CDR3 contains 14 residues. V was clipped by 6 bases and J by 3 bases; unmatched bases: 5. CDR3 region: CASSLTSVTDTQYF. The CDR3 bases are TGTGCCAGCAGCCTGACTAGCGTGACAGATACGCAGTATTTT.

CDR3 sequence reads: CASRRGNIQYF. CDR3 DNA sequence: TGCGCCAGCAGGAGGGGAAACATTCAGTACTTC. The chain links TRBV5-1 to TRBJ2-4; D may correspond to TRBD1 or TRBD2 (5 bases each). CDR3 length equals 11 residues. The V end lost 5 bases, the J end lost 6 bases, and 6 bases lay between the germline ends. Germline V gene sequence: CDR1 SGHRS, CDR2 YFSETQ.

In this sample, this clonotype turned up many times. The rearrangement links TRBV5-6 to TRBJ1-1; D gene unclear. Looked up from germline, CDR1 is SGHDT and CDR2 is YYEEEE. The CDR3 sequence is 12 residues long. Deletions cut 1 base from V and 5 bases from J, with 6 bases between. In nucleotides, the CDR3 is TGTGCCAGCAGCTTGCTGTTTACTGAAGCTTTCTTT. This gives the protein CASSLLFTEAFF.

This clonotype has at least ten counts. V usage is TRBV10-3 and J usage is TRBJ2-1; 11 bases are a match to TRBD2. With 7 bases clipped from V and 7 bases from J, the junction kept 12 bases outside the gene matches. The CDR3 runs 16 residues. Looked up from germline, CDR1 is ENHRY and CDR2 is SYGVKD. CDR3 DNA: TGTGCCATCACCGCGGGGGCTAGCGGGGGGCGGAATGAGCAGTTCTTC. Protein product: CAITAGASGGRNEQFF.

The rearrangement uses TRBV4-1 and TRBJ2-2; 13 positions agree with TRBD2. The germline CDR1 and CDR2 sequences are MGHRA and YSYEKL. This CDR3 region has 18 residues. V was clipped by 2 bases and J by 6 bases; unmatched bases: 9. The CDR3 here is CASSQRGTSGDVAGELFF. CDR3 nucleotide sequence: TGCGCCAGCAGCCAAAGAGGGACTAGCGGGGATGTCGCCGGGGAGCTGTTTTTT.

The table lists this clonotype with many counts. V gene TRBV7-2 combines with J gene TRBJ1-5, with D hard to call. The CDR3 extends over 16 amino acids. CDR1 and CDR2 from the germline V gene are SGHTA and FQGNSA. V lost 2 bases to trimming and J lost 2 bases, with 13 bases between them. CDR3 DNA sequence: TGTGCCAGCAGCTTAACGGGCCCCAAGGGCAATCAGCCCCAGCATTTT. Residues: CASSLTGPKGNQPQHF.

This clonotype has a count of ten or more. This sequence joins TRBV29-1 and TRBJ1-1; D possibly corresponds to TRBD1 (5 bases). CDR1 and CDR2 (germline): SQVTM, ANQGSEA. V lost 1 base and J lost 5, with 8 bases in between. This CDR3 contains 12 residues. The CDR3 sequence: CSVEAGWTEAFF. The CDR3 DNA reads as TGCAGCGTTGAAGCAGGGTGGACTGAAGCTTTCTTT.

This clonotype was observed at least ten times. The rearrangement uses TRBV6-2 or TRBV6-3 and TRBJ2-5; 11 nucleotides line up with TRBD2. Trimming removed 2 bases from V and 4 bases from J; junction bases left unmatched: 3. Germline assignment: CDR1 MNHEY and CDR2 SVGEGT. This CDR3 has 15 residues. CDR3 nucleotide sequence: TGTGCCAGCAGTTACGCGACTAGCGGGGCAGAGACCCAGTACTTC. Protein sequence: CASSYATSGAETQYF.

This sequence joins TRBV29-1 and TRBJ2-7; weak D call: TRBD1 (5 bases). Germline-derived CDR1 and CDR2 are SQVTM and ANQGSEA. The CDR3 length is 13 residues. Trimming removed 6 bases at V and 3 bases at J, with 15 bases between. Written as DNA, the CDR3 is TGCAGCGTCTCAATTGGCCAGGGCTACGAGCAGTACTTC. This encodes CSVSIGQGYEQYF.

This clonotype was seen more than once but under ten times. The chain has TRBV7-8 and TRBJ2-7; the match to TRBD1 covers 7 bases. Germline-derived CDR1 and CDR2 are SGHVS and FQNEAQ. This CDR3 comprises 16 residues. With V trimmed by 1 base and J by 1 base, 7 bases remained unmatched. The CDR3 sequence is CASSLVWTRGSYEQYF. The CDR3 DNA follows: TGTGCCAGCAGCTTAGTGTGGACCAGGGGGTCCTACGAGCAGTACTTC. The full variable domain, its missing parts supplied by reference TRBV7-8 and TRBJ2-7, is GAGVSQSPRYKVAKRGQDVALRCDPISGHVSLFWYQQALGQGPEFLTYFQNEAQLDKSGLPSDRFFAERPEGSVSTLKIQRTQQEDSAVYLCASSLVWTRGSYEQYFGPGTRLTVT.

With regard to this clonotype: A much larger clone differs from this one at a single base, so this may be a read error. The chain combines TRBV3-1 with TRBJ1-1; TRBD1 matches 9 bases. The CDR3 length is 12 residues. V gave up 4 bases and J gave up 12 bases; unmatched junction bases: 6. In germline, CDR1 is LGHDT, CDR2 YNNKEL (reference sequence). The CDR3 nucleotides are TGTGCCAGCAGCCGGGACAGGGTTCGGACTTTCTTT. Translated: CASSRDRVRTFF. The full variable domain, rest sourced from reference TRBV3-1 and TRBJ1-1, is DTAVSQTPKYLVTQMGNDKSIKCEQNLGHDTMYWYKQDSKKFLKIMFSYNNKELIINETVPNRFSPKSPDKAHLNLHINSLELGDSAVYFCASSRDRVRTFFGQGTRLTVV.

The gene calls are TRBV5-6 and TRBJ2-7, with 8 bases that match TRBD1. The CDR3 covers 16 residues. CDR1 SGHDT and CDR2 YYEEEE come from the germline V gene. With 2 bases clipped from V and 3 bases from J, the junction kept 10 bases outside the gene matches. The CDR3 reads CASSLPGTGDFYEQYF. The CDR3 nucleotides are TGTGCCAGCAGCTTACCCGGGACAGGAGATTTCTACGAGCAGTACTTC.

In regard to this clonotype: A much more abundant neighbour one base away suggests this may be a read error. The chain couples TRBV18 to TRBJ1-4; TRBD1 might be the D (5 bases). Germline lookup yields CDR1 KGHSH and CDR2 LQKENI. This CDR3 has 16 amino acids. V lost 1 base and J lost 4, with 13 bases in between. CDR3 residues: CASSPLSQGDNEKLFF. The CDR3 bases are TGTGCCAGCTCACCACTCAGCCAGGGCGATAATGAAAAACTGTTTTTT. The whole variable domain, remainder taken from reference TRBV18 and TRBJ1-4, is NAGVMQNPRHLVRRRGQEARLRCSPMKGHSHVYWYRQLPEEGLKFMVYLQKENIIDESGMPKERFSAEFPKEGPSILRIQQVVRGDSAAYFCASSPLSQGDNEKLFFGSGTQLSVL.

This clonotype was detected many times. The chain employs TRBV27 and TRBJ1-4; no clear D gene. Germline V CDR1 and CDR2: MNHEY, SMNVEV (reference sequence). Trimming shortened V by 0 bases and J by 0 bases, and 5 bases separated the two germline ends. This CDR3 contains 15 residues. CDR3: CASSLSLSTNEKLFF. The CDR3 DNA follows: TGTGCCAGCAGTTTATCGTTATCAACTAATGAAAAACTGTTTTTT.

This clonotype has just a few counts. This chain uses TRBV7-6 with TRBJ2-3, with no clear D. The length of the CDR3 is 16 residues. Between the trimmed V and J ends, which lost 2 bases and 0 bases, there was a span of 12 bases. Germline V gene lookup returns CDR1 SGHVS and CDR2 FNYEAQ. The CDR3 bases are TGTGCCAGCAGCTTAACCGACACGGCCAGCACAGATACGCAGTATTTT. Protein product: CASSLTDTASTDTQYF.

This clonotype was seen repeatedly, ten times or more. The chain joins TRBV3-1 to TRBJ2-1; 11 nucleotides match TRBD2. Germline V lookup: CDR1 LGHDT, CDR2 YNNKEL (reference sequence). V dropped 6 bases and J dropped 9; count of bases not matched to a gene: 10. The CDR3 loop spans 15 amino acids. The chain's CDR3 is CASSPFSGGASEQFF. In DNA, the CDR3 is TGTGCCAGCAGTCCCTTTAGCGGGGGGGCGAGTGAGCAGTTCTTC.

This clonotype was seen a handful of times. The rearrangement joins TRBV7-9 to TRBJ1-6, with 7 positions matching TRBD1. CDR3 length equals 16 residues. Germline-derived CDR1 and CDR2 are SEHNR and FQNEAQ (reference sequence). The V segment lost 7 bases and the J segment 7 bases; nucleotides outside the gene matches: 13. The CDR3 sequence is CASIGVSRTGNSPLHF. DNA of the CDR3: TGTGCCAGCATCGGGGTTTCAAGGACAGGAAATTCACCCCTCCACTTT.

About this clonotype: A much larger clone lies a single base off, so this may be a read error. The chain has TRBV14 and TRBJ2-7, with no clear D. CDR1 SGHDN and CDR2 FVKESK come from the germline V gene. This CDR3 spans 17 amino acids. CDR3 nucleotides: TGTGCCAGCAGCCAAGACCTGAGTCCCGGGTACTCCTACGAGCAGCACTTC. Its protein is CASSQDLSPGYSYEQHF.

At least ten counts were recorded for this clonotype. This chain connects TRBV6-1 to TRBJ1-1; D remains unclear. The CDR3 extends over 14 amino acids. V was cut by 4 bases and J by 0 bases, with 9 bases left in between. Germline V CDR1 and CDR2: MNHNS, SASEGT. The CDR3 sequence: CASSVFRMNTEAFF. The DNA of the CDR3 is TGTGCCAGCAGTGTTTTCAGAATGAACACTGAAGCTTTCTTT.

This clonotype was detected a few times. The chain is built from TRBV9 and TRBJ2-5; D may be TRBD2 (5 bases). Trimming shortened V by 3 bases and J by 5 bases, and 23 bases separated the two germline ends. The CDR3 length is 17 residues. In germline, CDR1 is SGDLS, CDR2 YYNGEE. CDR3 sequence (DNA): TGTGCCAGCAGCGCGAGGGAAGGTAGCCCCCCCAGGGAGACCCAGTACTTC. Translation: CASSAREGSPPRETQYF.

This clonotype was counted ten times or more. This chain joins TRBV6-2 or TRBV6-3 and TRBJ2-5; D gene ambiguous. The V gene lost 2 bases and the J gene lost 5 bases, with 9 bases spanning the gap. The CDR3 sequence is 13 residues long. Per the germline V gene, CDR1 is MNHEY and CDR2 is SVGEGT. The CDR3 DNA follows: TGTGCCAGCAGTTACGCCCGAGTCGAGACCCAGTACTTC. Translating it yields CASSYARVETQYF.